This TCR beta chain is drawn from a study of CD8+ T cells in alopecia areata. Overall study findings and caveats: Patients shared TCRs less clearly than mice did, possibly owing to HLA. Scalp samples also yield sequences from resident alphabeta T cells of normal skin. Alopecia totalis/universalis scalp especially showed more expanded CD8+ clones than normal scalp.

On this clone itself: Its cognate antigen is unknown.

Extraction of RNA preceded its reverse transcription into cDNA, which served as the sequencing template. Sequenced by immunoSEQ multiplex PCR; TCRdb stores in-frame clones only, minus some. The table has about 97,000 clones, roughly two fifths seen once. Alopecia areata patients gave lesional scalp punch biopsies and peripheral blood samples. Material for sequencing was CD4+ T cells sorted from blood. This clonotype was obtained from a human donor with alopecia areata.

In DNA, the CDR3 is TGCGCCAGCAGCCAAAGAGCGGCCCGCTCCTACAATGAGCAGTTCTTC. Translated, it gives CASSQRAARSYNEQFF. The genes are TRBV4-3 and TRBJ2-1, with a tentative D call TRBD2 (5 bases). CDR1 and CDR2 (germline): LGHNA, YSLEER. The CDR3 is 16 residues long. V lost 2 bases to trimming and J lost 0 bases, with 11 bases between them.